This T cell receptor (beta chain) was sequenced for a study of metastatic and nonmetastatic thyroid tumors. Through MiXCR, TCRdb re-clonotyped the PCR reads. This sample has 35,000 to 50,000 clones, with 24% found just once. Unmatched junction bases numbered 3, after V lost 3 bases and J lost 0 bases. Per the germline V gene, CDR1 is MNHEY and CDR2 is SMNVEV (reference sequence). The CDR3 is made up of 17 amino acids. There are a few counts of this clone. Thyroid surgery had not been preceded by any treatment in any patient. The receptor's source is a female donor with papillary thyroid cancer or a benign thyroid nodule (not recorded which). Some clones in this sample may be carry-over from other donors' samples. The rearrangement joins TRBV27 to TRBJ2-3, with 13 bases matching TRBD2. Sequenced material: tumor tissue. CDR3 in DNA: TGTGCCAGCAGTTTGACTAGCGGGAGGTATAGCACAGATACGCAGTATTTT. Amino acids: CASSLTSGRYSTDTQYF.